The T cell receptor beta chain described here comes from a study of a mutant IDH1 vaccine in newly diagnosed glioma. Study background: The first vaccination came 4-6 weeks after radiotherapy alone, or with temozolomide cycles. Of the patients given treatment, roughly 62% were male and approximately 40% were female, and a mean age of roughly 40 years was recorded.

TCRdb keeps only in-frame clones here, not all; method: immunoSEQ multiplex PCR. The sample lists about 58,000 clones; about four fifths were seen once. Germline CDR1 is SGHNT and CDR2 is YYREEE (reference sequence). V was pared by 0 bases and J by 6 bases, with 15 bases between. The CDR3 totals 15 residues. In the case of this clone: What it binds is unknown.

Time point of the sample: week 35, safety follow-up. Every vaccine dose comprised 300 ug of mutant IDH1 20-mer peptide plus topical imiquimod. Every donor had a new WHO grade 3 or 4 astrocytoma that was IDH1-mutant, with loss of nuclear ATRX. The clonotype originates from a man in his forties with glioma. The rearrangement joins TRBV5-4 to TRBJ1-2; D not certain. The sample here was PBMCs, taken from a glioma patient whose treatment included an IDH1 peptide vaccine. DNA of the CDR3: TGTGCCAGCAGCTTGGAGGTTCAGGTCACTAATGGCTACACCTTC. It encodes CASSLEVQVTNGYTF.